These 29 T cell receptor beta chains were all obtained from the same sample, sequenced in a study of Graves' ophthalmopathy and Graves' hyperthyroidism. Amplifying from RNA transcripts, the study obtained TCR beta CDR3 regions. First-round RT-PCR with HTBI primers preceded a second-round multiplex PCR. Via MiXCR, TCRdb re-called the multiplex PCR reads, giving one row per CDR3 protein. Of about 380,000 distinct CDR3 sequences in the sample, approximately 15% were seen once. The source material was peripheral blood. These TCRs come from a woman under 30 with stable Graves' hyperthyroidism.

This clonotype has just a few counts. The chain carries TRBV11-2 and TRBJ2-2; TRBD2 matches 10 bases. The CDR3 runs 17 residues. Germline CDR1 is SGHAT and CDR2 is FQNNGV. V lost 4 bases and J lost 1; bases outside the gene matches: 6. The CDR3 nucleotides read TGTGCCAGCAGCTCGCAACGGACTAGCGGGAACACCGGGGAGCTGTTTTTT. Translated: CASSSQRTSGNTGELFF.

This clonotype showed up many times. One base away lies a much larger clone, so this may be a sequencing read error. This chain joins TRBV6-1 and TRBJ2-7; D not resolved. The CDR3 contains 11 residues. Between the trimmed V and J ends, which lost 2 bases and 4 bases, there was a span of 3 bases. CDR1 MNHNS and CDR2 SASEGT come from the germline V gene. CDR3 nucleotides: TGTGCCAGCAGTGAATTTTACGAGCAGTACTTC. It specifies CASSEFYEQYF.

This clonotype was counted many times. The chain is built from TRBV6-1 and TRBJ1-1, with D uncertain. The CDR3 loop spans 15 amino acids. Germline CDR1 and CDR2: MNHNS and SASEGT. The ends were cut back, 0 bases at V and 0 bases at J, with 8 bases in the middle. CDR3 bases: TGTGCCAGCAGTGAAGCGCTAGATATGAACACTGAAGCTTTCTTT. Its translation: CASSEALDMNTEAFF.

In its sample, this clonotype was seen many times. The CDR3: CSPPSHFNTEAFF. CDR3 nucleotides: TGTTCCCCCCCGAGCCACTTTAACACTGAAGCTTTCTTT. The V and J genes are TRBV24-1 and TRBJ1-1; D uncertain. Germline lookup yields CDR1 KGHDR and CDR2 SFDVKD. This CDR3 has 13 residues.

In this sample, this clonotype turned up many times. V usage is TRBV5-1 and J usage is TRBJ2-5, with D uncertain. The CDR3 has 15 residues. Germline-derived CDR1 and CDR2 are SGHRS and YFSETQ. V was shortened by 0 bases and J by 5 bases, with 14 bases between the two germline ends. CDR3 DNA sequence: TGCGCCAGCAGCTTGGCCGGGCTGTCTGGGGAGACCCAGTACTTC. Protein: CASSLAGLSGETQYF.

This clonotype showed up just a few times. This chain uses TRBV7-9 with TRBJ1-1; no firm D call. The germline V gene has CDR1 SEHNR and CDR2 FQNEAQ (reference sequence). The ends were cut back, 10 bases at V and 5 bases at J, with 11 bases in the middle. This CDR3 region has 11 residues. Here the CDR3 DNA reads TGTGCCACCCGGGAGGCAACTGAAGCTTTCTTT. This gives the protein CATREATEAFF.

This clonotype was picked up a small number of times. The rearrangement links TRBV6-1 to TRBJ2-5, with 9 nucleotides matching TRBD2. CDR1 and CDR2 from the germline V gene are MNHNS and SASEGT. This CDR3 is 14 amino acids long. With V trimmed by 4 bases and J by 5 bases, 5 bases remained unmatched. The DNA for the CDR3 is TGTGCCAGCAGTGCCTCGACTAGCGGTGAGACCCAGTACTTC. This sequence encodes CASSASTSGETQYF.

V usage is TRBV5-1 and J usage is TRBJ1-3; possibly TRBD1 for D (5 bases). The CDR3 is made up of 13 amino acids. CDR1 is SGHRS and CDR2 is YFSETQ in the germline V gene. Trimming shortened V by 4 bases and J by 3 bases, and 8 bases separated the two germline ends. Written as DNA, the CDR3 is TGCGCCAGCAGCCCGGGGCGTGGAAACACCATATATTTT. It codes for CASSPGRGNTIYF.

This clonotype was seen ten or more times. This chain links TRBV12-3 or TRBV12-4 with TRBJ2-7; possible D gene TRBD2, 6 bases. CDR3 length: 12 residues. With 8 bases removed from V and 6 bases from J, the gap between germline ends came to 14 bases. The chain's CDR3 is CASGGSLAEQYF. As DNA, the CDR3 is TGTGCCAGCGGGGGGAGTCTGGCCGAGCAGTACTTC.

The chain couples TRBV9 to TRBJ1-1; D unresolved. The CDR3 spans 14 residues. V lost 0 bases to trimming and J lost 5 bases, with 11 bases between them. Germline V gene sequence: CDR1 SGDLS, CDR2 YYNGEE. This chain's CDR3 is CASSVGRLSTEAFF. The CDR3, as DNA: TGTGCCAGCAGCGTAGGGAGGCTTAGTACTGAAGCTTTCTTT.

This clonotype was counted ten times or more. V usage is TRBV12-3 or TRBV12-4 and J usage is TRBJ1-6; D is perhaps TRBD1 (6 bases). This CDR3 region has 12 residues. V gave up 2 bases and J gave up 11 bases, with 7 bases separating them. As DNA, the CDR3 is TGTGCCAGCAGTTTAACAGGGACACCCCTCCACTTT. Protein: CASSLTGTPLHF.

This sequence joins TRBV7-2 and TRBJ1-5; 12 bases align to TRBD1. The CDR3 is made up of 15 amino acids. In germline, CDR1 is SGHTA, CDR2 FQGNSA. Unmatched junction bases numbered 2, after V lost 6 bases and J lost 2 bases. DNA for the CDR3: TGTGCCAGCAGTCGGGACAGGGGGCGCAATCAGCCCCAGCATTTT. Protein sequence: CASSRDRGRNQPQHF. Full variable domain (rest looked up from reference TRBV7-2 and TRBJ1-5): GAGVSQSPSNKVTEKGKDVELRCDPISGHTALYWYRQSLGQGLEFLIYFQGNSAPDKSGLPSDRFSAERTGGSVSTLTIQRTQQEDSAVYLCASSRDRGRNQPQHFGDGTRLSIL.

This clonotype was picked up many times. A junction boundary mismatches the germline segment, possibly from a read error. The chain uses TRBV14 and TRBJ1-2; the D gene is possibly TRBD1 (6 bases). The germline CDR1 and CDR2 sequences are SGHDN and FVKESK. The CDR3 contains 13 residues. This chain's CDR3 is CACNRVRSDGCTF. The DNA of the CDR3 is TGTGCCTGCAACAGGGTGAGGAGCGATGGCTGCACCTTC.

This clonotype came up many times. This sequence joins TRBV2 and TRBJ2-4; possible D gene TRBD2, 6 bases. Germline V gene sequence: CDR1 SNHLY, CDR2 FYNNEI. Trimming pared 3 bases from V and 13 bases from J, leaving 7 bases between. The length of the CDR3 is 10 residues. The CDR3 reads CASSEGGQYF. In DNA form, the CDR3 reads TGTGCCAGCAGTGAGGGAGGCCAGTACTTC.

This clonotype was counted ten times or more. V usage is TRBV4-1 and J usage is TRBJ1-2, with D tentatively TRBD1 (5 bases). Per germline, CDR1 MGHRA and CDR2 YSYEKL. V was clipped by 3 bases and J by 4 bases, with 12 bases between them. CDR3 length equals 14 residues. CDR3 sequence reads: CASSHAGTSYGYTF. The CDR3 coding sequence is TGCGCCAGCAGCCACGCCGGGACTAGCTATGGCTACACCTTC.

The chain is built from TRBV12-3 or TRBV12-4 and TRBJ1-1; no reliable D call. Trimming pared 6 bases from V and 4 bases from J, leaving 15 bases between. This CDR3 is built from 14 residues. CDR3 sequence (DNA): TGTGCCAGCAGCCCCGTTCGAGCAGTCACTGAAGCTTTCTTT. Protein product: CASSPVRAVTEAFF.

V and J are TRBV19 and TRBJ1-5; D remains ambiguous. This CDR3 comprises 14 residues. V lost 5 bases and J 7 bases, leaving 15 bases between the germline ends. Germline lookup yields CDR1 LNHDA and CDR2 SQIVND (reference sequence). The CDR3: CASSPRTKEQPQHF. The CDR3 DNA reads TGTGCCAGTAGTCCTAGGACGAAAGAACAGCCCCAGCATTTT.

The sample holds many counts of this clonotype. The rearrangement links TRBV7-9 to TRBJ2-5; 15 bases line up with TRBD2. There are 16 residues in the CDR3. Germline V gene sequence: CDR1 SEHNR, CDR2 FQNEAQ (reference sequence). V gave up 6 bases and J gave up 4 bases; unmatched junction bases: 6. The CDR3: CASRIGLAGGRETQYF. The CDR3 region has the DNA TGTGCCAGCAGGATCGGACTAGCGGGGGGGCGAGAGACCCAGTACTTC.

This clonotype was recorded at least ten times. This chain connects TRBV20-1 to TRBJ1-6; 7 nucleotides align to TRBD1. J was trimmed by 7 bases and V by 5 bases; bases with no gene match: 11. This CDR3 is 15 amino acids long. CDR1 DFQATT and CDR2 SNEGSKA come from the germline V gene (reference sequence). The CDR3 region is CSARIEPTGNSPLHF. The DNA of the CDR3 is TGCAGTGCTCGTATCGAACCGACAGGGAATTCACCCCTCCACTTT.

This clonotype has a count of ten or more. V gene TRBV6-2 or TRBV6-3 combines with J gene TRBJ2-7; D is possibly TRBD1 (6 bases). The CDR3 consists of 15 residues. Germline CDR1 MNHEY, CDR2 SVGEGT. With 0 bases removed from V and 2 bases from J, the gap between germline ends came to 11 bases. CDR3 loop: CASSYSRRGTYEQYF. DNA of the CDR3: TGTGCCAGCAGTTACTCGAGAAGGGGGACCTACGAGCAGTACTTC.

This clonotype was detected only a few times. CDR3 DNA: TGTGCCAGCAGCAACAGGGGCGAAAAACTGTTTTTT. Translating it yields CASSNRGEKLFF. The chain employs TRBV27 and TRBJ1-4, with 7 positions matching TRBD1. J lost 8 bases, V lost 6 bases, and 3 bases had no gene match. The CDR3 runs 12 residues. Germline V CDR1 and CDR2: MNHEY, SMNVEV (reference sequence).

On this clonotype: It may be a read error: a sequence one base away is much more abundant. The chain couples TRBV27 to TRBJ1-1; D is uncertain. The CDR3 runs 14 residues. Germline lookup yields CDR1 MNHEY and CDR2 SMNVEV (reference sequence). For the CDR3, the DNA is TGTGCCAGCAGTCTTAGGCCGTCGAACACTGAAGCTTGCTTT. Translated: CASSLRPSNTEACF.

V and J are TRBV15 and TRBJ2-3; 7 bases are shared with TRBD2. The junction had 2 bases not matched to a gene; V was cut back by 2 bases and J by 6 bases. The CDR3 contains 13 residues. Looked up from germline, CDR1 is LNHNV and CDR2 is YYDKDF (reference sequence). CDR3 bases: TGTGCCACCAGCAGAATCGGGGGGGATACGCAGTATTTT. Translated: CATSRIGGDTQYF.

In this sample, this clonotype turned up many times. This chain links TRBV12-3 or TRBV12-4 with TRBJ1-5; D remains unclear. V dropped 6 bases and J dropped 7 bases, with 16 bases sitting between them. CDR3 length: 14 amino acids. CDR3 nucleotides: TGTGCCAGCAGCACCCGGTTCAACGAGCAGCCCCAGCATTTT. Its protein product is CASSTRFNEQPQHF.

The count of this clonotype is one. J is TRBJ1-5 and V is TRBV6-2 or TRBV6-3; D ambiguous. Germline assignment: CDR1 MNHEY and CDR2 SVGEGT. Trimming stripped 8 bases from V and 7 bases from J, with 9 bases between. CDR3 length equals 11 residues. As DNA, the CDR3 is TGTGCCAGCGGCCGGACCCAGCCCCAGCATTTT. Translated, it gives CASGRTQPQHF.

This clonotype was seen at least ten times. The chain combines TRBV6-1 with TRBJ2-7, with 7 nucleotides matching TRBD1. The germline V gene has CDR1 MNHNS and CDR2 SASEGT. This CDR3 has 14 amino acids. The junction had 4 bases not matched to a gene; V was cut back by 4 bases and J by 1 base. CDR3 loop: CASSAQGDSYEQYF. The CDR3 DNA is TGTGCCAGCAGTGCGCAGGGGGATTCCTACGAGCAGTACTTC.

This clonotype was found a few times. The rearrangement links TRBV28 to TRBJ2-7, with 10 bases identical to TRBD1. This CDR3 spans 18 amino acids. In germline, CDR1 is MDHEN, CDR2 SYDVKM. J lost 1 base, V lost 6 bases, and 15 bases had no gene match. For the CDR3, the DNA is TGTGCCAGCAGACATACGGAGACCGGACAGGGGGGGTCCTACGAGCAGTACTTC. Amino acid sequence: CASRHTETGQGGSYEQYF. The full variable domain, completed using reference TRBV28 and TRBJ2-7, is DVKVTQSSRYLVKRTGEKVFLECVQDMDHENMFWYRQDPGLGLRLIYFSYDVKMKEKGDIPEGYSVSREKKERFSLILESASTNQTSMYLCASRHTETGQGGSYEQYFGPGTRLTVT.

There are many counts of this clonotype. This chain links TRBV6-5 with TRBJ2-7; maybe TRBD1 (5 bases). Germline V lookup: CDR1 MNHEY, CDR2 SVGAGI. V dropped 4 bases and J dropped 2 bases, with 9 bases sitting between them. CDR3 length equals 13 residues. The CDR3 nucleotides read TGTGCCAGCAGTTTGCGGACAACCTACGAGCAGTACTTC. The encoded protein is CASSLRTTYEQYF.

This clonotype was seen at least ten times. The chain recombines TRBV12-3 or TRBV12-4 with TRBJ1-2; 10 nucleotides align to TRBD1. With 5 bases clipped from V and 3 bases from J, the junction kept 3 bases outside the gene matches. CDR3 length: 14 amino acids. The CDR3 here is CASSTGTGDYGYTF. CDR3 bases: TGTGCCAGCAGTACCGGGACAGGGGACTATGGCTACACCTTC.